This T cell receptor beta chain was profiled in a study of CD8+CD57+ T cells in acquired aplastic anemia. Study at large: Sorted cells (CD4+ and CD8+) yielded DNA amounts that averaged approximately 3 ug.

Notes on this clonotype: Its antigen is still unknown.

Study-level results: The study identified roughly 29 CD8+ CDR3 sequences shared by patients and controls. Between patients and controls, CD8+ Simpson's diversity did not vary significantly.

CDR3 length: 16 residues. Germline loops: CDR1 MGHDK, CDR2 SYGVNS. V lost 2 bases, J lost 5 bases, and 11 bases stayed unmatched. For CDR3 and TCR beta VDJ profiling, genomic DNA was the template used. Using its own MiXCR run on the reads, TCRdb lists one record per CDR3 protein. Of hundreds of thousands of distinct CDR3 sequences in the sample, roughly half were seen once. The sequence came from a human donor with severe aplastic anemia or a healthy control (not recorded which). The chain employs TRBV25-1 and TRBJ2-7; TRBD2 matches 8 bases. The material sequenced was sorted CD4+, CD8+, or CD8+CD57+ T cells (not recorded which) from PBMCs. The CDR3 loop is CASSEPIAGLRNEQYF. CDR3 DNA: TGTGCCAGCAGTGAACCCATAGCGGGATTGAGAAACGAGCAGTACTTC.